This entry lists 15 T cell receptor beta chains sequenced from one sample in a study of shared clonotypes between healthy human individuals. Using immunoSEQ multiplex PCR, the repertoire was profiled, and TCRdb retains in-frame clones only, with some absent. The table lists roughly 1,500,000 clones, 95% to 99% of them singletons. Sequencing input: naive CD4+ T cells sorted from blood. Regarding subset: CD45RA+ positively selected. These receptor sequences come from a man aged 30 to 39 in good health.

CDR3 in amino acids: CASSLGPFPEQFF. Written as DNA, the CDR3 is TGCGCCAGCAGCTTGGGCCCTTTCCCAGAGCAGTTCTTC. This chain connects TRBV5-1 to TRBJ2-1; D unclear. The CDR3 is 13 amino acids. Germline CDR1 SGHRS, CDR2 YFSETQ. The V gene lost 0 bases and the J gene lost 10 bases, with 11 bases spanning the gap. The full variable domain, its missing parts supplied by reference TRBV5-1 and TRBJ2-1, is KAGVTQTPRYLIKTRGQQVTLSCSPISGHRSVSWYQQTPGQGLQFLFEYFSETQRNKGNFPGRFSGRQFSNSRSEMNVSTLELGDSALYLCASSLGPFPEQFFGPGTRLTVL.

With respect to this clone: Different DNA sequences within this sample yield the same CDR3. The chain is built from TRBV28 and TRBJ2-7; D is undetermined. This CDR3 spans 11 amino acids. Between the trimmed V and J ends, which lost 6 bases and 3 bases, there was a span of 6 bases. Germline CDR1 and CDR2: MDHEN and SYDVKM. The CDR3 region is CASSRDYEQYF. The CDR3 DNA is TGTGCCAGCAGCCGTGACTACGAGCAGTACTTC.

The chain carries TRBV20-1 and TRBJ2-3; D not resolved. Trimming pared 6 bases from V and 5 bases from J, leaving 9 bases between. The germline CDR1 and CDR2 sequences are DFQATT and SNEGSKA (reference sequence). This CDR3 has 11 residues. The DNA for the CDR3 is TGCAGTGCAAGGCATGGAGATACGCAGTATTTT. Protein: CSARHGDTQYF.

The rearrangement joins TRBV28 to TRBJ2-1; TRBD2 matches 7 bases. This CDR3 is built from 14 residues. Looked up from germline, CDR1 is MDHEN and CDR2 is SYDVKM. J lost 3 bases, V lost 7 bases, and 6 bases had no gene match. The CDR3: CASKVAGNYNEQFF. CDR3 in DNA: TGTGCCAGCAAAGTAGCGGGTAACTACAATGAGCAGTTCTTC.

V usage is TRBV29-1 and J usage is TRBJ2-3, with D unresolved. Germline V CDR1 and CDR2: SQVTM, ANQGSEA. This CDR3 comprises 11 residues. Trimming took off 4 bases at V and 4 bases at J, with 6 bases between the two ends. CDR3 DNA: TGCAGCGTTGTTAGGGCAGATACGCAGTATTTT. Protein sequence: CSVVRADTQYF.

The V call is TRBV10-3, the J call TRBJ1-5, with 7 nucleotides matching TRBD1. Germline V gene sequence: CDR1 ENHRY, CDR2 SYGVKD. This CDR3 has 13 amino acids. V gave up 9 bases and J gave up 0 bases; unmatched junction bases: 2. The CDR3 reads CAIQGDSNQPQHF. DNA for the CDR3: TGTGCCATTCAGGGGGATAGCAATCAGCCCCAGCATTTT.

The genes are TRBV30 and TRBJ2-3, with D possibly TRBD1 on 5 matching bases. V was cut by 0 bases and J by 6 bases, with 7 bases left in between. The CDR3 has 12 amino acids. The germline V gene has CDR1 GTSNPN and CDR2 SVGIG (reference sequence). For the CDR3, the DNA is TGTGCCTGGAGTGTAGGGGTTGATACGCAGTATTTT. Protein sequence: CAWSVGVDTQYF.

This clone was counted a single time. The rearrangement uses TRBV5-1 and TRBJ1-1; TRBD1 is a possible D gene (5 bases). There are 14 residues in the CDR3. CDR1 is SGHRS, CDR2 YFSETQ, per germline. V was clipped by 5 bases and J by 5 bases, with 16 bases between them. The CDR3 here is CASRRGGAGTEAFF. The CDR3 coding sequence is TGCGCCAGCAGGAGGGGTGGGGCCGGGACTGAAGCTTTCTTT.

The chain links TRBV5-4 to TRBJ2-1, with D possibly matching TRBD2 (5 bases). This CDR3 region has 14 residues. V lost 4 bases, J lost 6 bases, and 14 bases lay in between. Germline CDR1 and CDR2: SGHNT and YYREEE (reference sequence). CDR3 coding DNA: TGTGCCAGCAGCCCAGCGGTTCGCTTCAATGAGCAGTTCTTC. Its protein product is CASSPAVRFNEQFF. Together with reference TRBV5-4 and TRBJ2-1, the CDR3 gives the full variable domain: ETGVTQSPTHLIKTRGQQVTLRCSSQSGHNTVSWYQQALGQGPQFIFQYYREEENGRGNFPPRFSGLQFPNYSSELNVNALELDDSALYLCASSPAVRFNEQFFGPGTRLTVL.

V is TRBV10-3 and J is TRBJ2-7, with 10 bases that match TRBD2. With 11 bases clipped from V and 5 bases from J, the junction kept 18 bases outside the gene matches. The CDR3 runs 16 residues. The germline V gene encodes CDR1 ENHRY and CDR2 SYGVKD. CDR3: CAVQDPSAGGRNEQYF. For the CDR3, the DNA is TGTGCCGTCCAAGACCCGTCAGCGGGAGGGCGGAACGAGCAGTACTTC.

The chain combines TRBV5-4 with TRBJ2-7; weak D call: TRBD2 (6 bases). Trimming cost V 0 bases and J 1 base, with 14 bases left between them. In germline, CDR1 is SGHNT, CDR2 YYREEE (reference sequence). This CDR3 comprises 16 residues. CDR3: CASSLGSGRWSYEQYF. The DNA of the CDR3 is TGTGCCAGCAGCTTGGGAAGTGGGAGGTGGTCCTACGAGCAGTACTTC. The full variable domain, its missing parts supplied by reference TRBV5-4 and TRBJ2-7, is ETGVTQSPTHLIKTRGQQVTLRCSSQSGHNTVSWYQQALGQGPQFIFQYYREEENGRGNFPPRFSGLQFPNYSSELNVNALELDDSALYLCASSLGSGRWSYEQYFGPGTRLTVT.

The chain joins TRBV7-8 to TRBJ2-7, with D unclear. V lost 3 bases and J lost 2, with 14 bases in between. In germline, CDR1 is SGHVS, CDR2 FQNEAQ. CDR3 length: 15 amino acids. The CDR3 region is CASSFSIESAYEQYF. CDR3 nucleotide sequence: TGTGCCAGCAGCTTTTCAATCGAAAGTGCCTACGAGCAGTACTTC.

The CDR3, as DNA: TGTGCCAGCAGCTTGGGAGCGGGAGTAGCCGGGGAGCTGTTTTTT. It encodes CASSLGAGVAGELFF. This sequence joins TRBV7-2 and TRBJ2-2; TRBD2 matches 8 bases. The CDR3 sequence is 15 residues long. The V and J ends lost 3 bases and 6 bases, in that order; junction bases with no gene match: 6. In germline, CDR1 is SGHTA, CDR2 FQGNSA.

In this sample, this clone turned up a few times. V and J are TRBV12-5 and TRBJ2-2; no clear D. Trimming stripped 0 bases from V and 5 bases from J, with 7 bases between. The CDR3 is made up of 14 amino acids. The germline V gene has CDR1 LGHNT and CDR2 FRNRAP. CDR3 sequence: CASGLVGVTGELFF. The CDR3 coding sequence is TGTGCTAGTGGTTTGGTTGGTGTAACCGGGGAGCTGTTTTTT.

The chain couples TRBV15 to TRBJ1-5, with D possibly TRBD1 on 5 matching bases. Germline V gene sequence: CDR1 LNHNV, CDR2 YYDKDF (reference sequence). The CDR3 sequence is 15 residues long. Trimming took 0 bases from V and 4 from J, leaving 10 bases between them. As DNA, the CDR3 is TGTGCCACCAGCAGAGATGTCGGGACTAATCAGCCCCAGCATTTT. This gives the protein CATSRDVGTNQPQHF.